Shown below are 16 T cell receptor beta chains from a single sample sequenced in a study of T cell repertoires in aging, cancer and after chemotherapy. The template was genomic DNA from peripheral blood, not RNA. Rearranged V-D-J TRB sequences were amplified with a mixed TRB-A/B primer pool. TCRdb re-called the multiplex PCR reads with MiXCR, one entry per CDR3 protein. Altogether several thousand distinct CDR3 sequences are present, 29% being singletons, with the ten largest covering about 49%. Sequencing was done on a sample of blood. These receptors originate from a human donor in good health.

This rearrangement joins TRBV4-2 to TRBJ1-4, with a weak D call TRBD1 (5 bases). The germline V and J ends were trimmed by 0 bases and 2 bases, with 19 bases remaining between them. Germline V CDR1 and CDR2: LGHNA, YNFKEQ. The CDR3 is 19 residues long. In DNA form, the CDR3 reads TGTGCCAGCAGCCAAGATTGGTCGTCAGGGACTCTCACTAATGAAAAACTGTTTTTT. This sequence encodes CASSQDWSSGTLTNEKLFF.

This clonotype rates as medium-sized. The gene calls are TRBV6-5 and TRBJ1-4; no definite D call. V was clipped by 7 bases and J by 8 bases, with 17 bases between them. Germline V gene data show CDR1 as MNHEY and CDR2 as SVGAGI. The CDR3 is made up of 14 amino acids. This chain's CDR3 is CASTNGLAGEKLFF. CDR3 nucleotides: TGTGCCAGCACCAACGGACTCGCAGGAGAAAAACTGTTTTTT.

The rearrangement joins TRBV7-2 to TRBJ1-6; D ambiguous. V was trimmed by 0 bases and J by 7 bases, leaving 13 bases between them. The V gene's germline CDR1 is SGHTA and CDR2 FQGNSA. CDR3 length equals 16 residues. The CDR3 DNA is TGTGCCAGCAGCTTAGCGGTTGGGGATAGGAATTCACCCCTCCACTTT. It encodes CASSLAVGDRNSPLHF.

This chain joins TRBV5-4 and TRBJ2-1, with 7 positions matching TRBD2. CDR3 length: 18 residues. Losses at the gene ends were 0 bases for V and 6 bases for J; bases not matched to a gene: 15. CDR1 is SGHNT, CDR2 YYREEE, per germline (reference sequence). CDR3: CASSLARMSGMGINEQFF. In DNA form, the CDR3 reads TGTGCCAGCAGCTTGGCTCGGATGAGCGGGATGGGGATCAATGAGCAGTTCTTC. Full variable domain (rest looked up from reference TRBV5-4 and TRBJ2-1): ETGVTQSPTHLIKTRGQQVTLRCSSQSGHNTVSWYQQALGQGPQFIFQYYREEENGRGNFPPRFSGLQFPNYSSELNVNALELDDSALYLCASSLARMSGMGINEQFFGPGTRLTVL.

This clonotype was seen a few times. The chain employs TRBV27 and TRBJ2-4; possibly TRBD2 for D (5 bases). CDR1 is MNHEY, CDR2 SMNVEV, per germline (reference sequence). The CDR3 is made up of 19 amino acids. V was shortened by 0 bases and J by 1 base, with 19 bases between the two germline ends. The CDR3 region is CASSLSRTGELRAKNIQYF. The CDR3 bases are TGTGCCAGCAGTTTATCACGAACCGGGGAGCTCCGGGCCAAAAACATTCAGTACTTC.

A remark on this clonotype: A much larger clonotype is one base distant, so this may be a read error. This chain links TRBV11-1 with TRBJ1-2; a possible D gene is TRBD1 (5 bases). Germline loops: CDR1 SGHAT, CDR2 FQDESV (reference sequence). This CDR3 is built from 13 residues. CDR3 amino acids: CANSRTGGAGYTF. The CDR3 DNA is TGTGCCAACAGCAGAACAGGAGGGGCTGGCTACACCTTC.

This clonotype was recorded a few times. The CDR3 DNA follows: TGTGCCAGCAGCTTGGGTCAGCGCTCCTATAATTCACCCCTCCACTTT. Amino acids: CASSLGQRSYNSPLHF. The chain employs TRBV5-5 and TRBJ1-6; no clear D. Trimming shortened V by 0 bases and J by 0 bases, and 7 bases separated the two germline ends. The CDR3 totals 16 residues. Germline CDR1 reads SGHKS; CDR2 reads YYEKEE (reference sequence).

This clonotype was observed a few times. The missing conserved phenylalanine or tryptophan at the end of this CDR3 makes a read error likely. The DNA is omitted, as the CDR3 cannot be located on it reliably, and the CDR3 follows TCRdb's listing. CDR3 amino acids: CASSPPPMT. V gene TRBV5-4 combines with J gene TRBJ2-7; whether TRBD1, the table's D call, matches the DNA was not checked. The CDR3 length is 9 residues, termini included. Germline V gives CDR1 SGHNT, CDR2 YYREEE (reference sequence).

V and J are TRBV6-1 and TRBJ1-5; 7 positions agree with TRBD1. V gave up 1 base and J gave up 2 bases; unmatched junction bases: 5. The CDR3 runs 16 residues. Germline CDR1 reads MNHNS; CDR2 reads SASEGT. This CDR3 is CASSEVPGGGNQPQHF. CDR3 DNA: TGTGCCAGCAGTGAAGTCCCAGGGGGTGGCAATCAGCCCCAGCATTTT.

This clonotype was picked up a small number of times. V is TRBV6-1 and J is TRBJ2-1; 8 bases match TRBD2. This CDR3 is built from 16 residues. V shed 2 bases and J 7 bases; nucleotides not matched to a gene: 10. Per germline, CDR1 MNHNS and CDR2 SASEGT. DNA of the CDR3: TGTGCCAGCAGTGAACAAATAACTAGCGGTTTGAATGAGCAGTTCTTC. Amino acid sequence: CASSEQITSGLNEQFF.

Worth noting for this clonotype: A much larger clone is a single base away; this may be a read error. Here the CDR3 DNA reads TGTGCCGGCAGCGAATGGGACAGAAGAGAGCAGTACTTC. Translated: CAGSEWDRREQYF. The V call is TRBV13, the J call TRBJ2-7, with TRBD1 matching over 7 bases. This CDR3 has 13 residues. Per germline, CDR1 PRHDT and CDR2 FYEKMQ (reference sequence).

In its sample, this clonotype ranks as medium-sized. The CDR3 DNA sequence: TGTGCCAGCAAAAAGACTAGCGGGGCCTACAATGAGCAGTTCTTC. Translating it yields CASKKTSGAYNEQFF. The J gene is TRBJ2-1, the V gene TRBV19; 11 bases match TRBD2. Germline V gene data show CDR1 as LNHDA and CDR2 as SQIVND (reference sequence). The ends lost 9 bases at V and 2 bases at J; junction bases unmatched: 6. There are 15 residues in the CDR3.

The V call is TRBV15, the J call TRBJ2-7; possible D gene TRBD2, 7 bases. Trimming removed 0 bases at V and 6 bases at J, with 9 bases between. This CDR3 spans 13 amino acids. Germline V CDR1 and CDR2: LNHNV, YYDKDF (reference sequence). This CDR3 is CATSREGGGEQYF. CDR3 bases: TGTGCCACCAGCAGAGAAGGGGGGGGCGAGCAGTACTTC.

This clonotype was seen more than once but under ten times. The chain links TRBV12-3 or TRBV12-4 to TRBJ2-2; 8 bases are shared with TRBD2. CDR3 size: 16 residues. V was pared by 4 bases and J by 6 bases, with 10 bases of the junction left unmatched. For the CDR3, the DNA is TGTGCCAGCAGTTACGGAGCGGGAGTAGGATCCGGGGAGCTGTTTTTT. Residues: CASSYGAGVGSGELFF.

The CDR3 coding sequence is TGTGCCGGAGGACGCCTGAGCTCTGGAAACACCATATATTTT. Protein sequence: CAGGRLSSGNTIYF. The chain joins TRBV2 to TRBJ1-3, with D unclear. CDR1 is SNHLY, CDR2 FYNNEI, per germline. V gave up 11 bases and J gave up 0 bases, with 14 bases separating them. The CDR3 runs 14 residues.

The chain combines TRBV6-5 with TRBJ2-6; tentatively, D is TRBD1 (5 bases). The CDR3 spans 17 residues. Germline lookup yields CDR1 MNHEY and CDR2 SVGAGI. V dropped 5 bases and J dropped 1 base, with 15 bases sitting between them. The CDR3 sequence: CASSEATVASGANVLTF. The CDR3, as DNA: TGTGCCAGCAGTGAGGCGACAGTCGCTTCTGGGGCCAACGTCCTGACTTTC.